Presented here are 30 T cell receptor beta chains from one specimen sequenced in a study of T cells in Graves' hyperthyroidism and ophthalmopathy. TCR beta CDR3 sequences were amplified from RNA transcripts. The TCR CDR3 was amplified in a first-round RT-PCR using the HTBI primer set. TCRdb fed the multiplex PCR reads into MiXCR, producing one record per CDR3 protein. The data show around 660,000 distinct CDR3 sequences, 45% seen once. Material: peripheral blood or thyroid tissue (not recorded which). Receptors originate from an adult man with Graves' disease, either hyperthyroidism or ophthalmopathy (not recorded which).

The rearrangement uses TRBV19 and TRBJ1-1, with D possibly being TRBD1 (5 bases). Trimming removed 4 bases at V and 10 bases at J, with 13 bases between. This CDR3 is 12 amino acids long. CDR1 LNHDA and CDR2 SQIVND come from the germline V gene (reference sequence). The CDR3 DNA reads as TGTGCCAGTAGTAGCTCCTTGGGGGGAGCTTTCTTT. Residues: CASSSSLGGAFF.

This clonotype turned up a few times. This rearrangement joins TRBV20-1 to TRBJ1-5, with a tentative D call TRBD1 (5 bases). Deletions cut 1 base from V and 6 bases from J, with 10 bases between. Germline CDR1 DFQATT, CDR2 SNEGSKA (reference sequence). The CDR3 sequence is 13 residues long. CDR3 in DNA: TGCAGTGCTAGAGGGGGGGGGAGTCAGCCCCAGCATTTT. Residues: CSARGGGSQPQHF.

This chain connects TRBV20-1 to TRBJ1-1, with D possibly matching TRBD1 (6 bases). Germline V gene data show CDR1 as DFQATT and CDR2 as SNEGSKA (reference sequence). V lost 3 bases, J lost 1 base, and 12 bases lay in between. This CDR3 has 14 amino acids. CDR3 residues: CSARAGHSNTEAFF. In DNA, the CDR3 is TGCAGTGCTAGGGCGGGACACTCGAACACTGAAGCTTTCTTT.

The genes are TRBV7-9 and TRBJ1-6; TRBD1 aligns across 8 bases. The CDR3 has 16 amino acids. Germline V gene data show CDR1 as SEHNR and CDR2 as FQNEAQ (reference sequence). V was clipped by 4 bases and J by 5 bases; unmatched bases: 7. The CDR3 coding sequence is TGTGCCAGCAGCTCACCACGGACAGGGAATAATTCACCCCTCCACTTT. As protein: CASSSPRTGNNSPLHF.

This clonotype was detected only a few times. The genes are TRBV6-5 and TRBJ1-2, with D tentatively TRBD1 (5 bases). With 0 bases removed from V and 4 bases from J, the gap between germline ends came to 12 bases. This CDR3 region has 15 residues. Germline values: CDR1 MNHEY, CDR2 SVGAGI. The CDR3 protein is CASSYSAGRIYGYTF. DNA for the CDR3: TGTGCCAGCAGTTACTCGGCAGGGCGAATCTATGGCTACACCTTC.

The rearrangement links TRBV29-1 to TRBJ2-2; 7 nucleotides line up with TRBD1. CDR1 is SQVTM and CDR2 is ANQGSEA in the germline V gene. V was pared by 5 bases and J by 6 bases, with 12 bases of the junction left unmatched. This CDR3 is 15 amino acids long. The CDR3 coding sequence is TGCAGCGTTCTGACAGGGCCAAAGGGACCCGGGGAGCTGTTTTTT. Its translation: CSVLTGPKGPGELFF.

V usage is TRBV7-3 and J usage is TRBJ2-7; the D gene could be TRBD1 or TRBD2 (6 bases each). Per germline, CDR1 SGHTA and CDR2 FQGTGA. This CDR3 is 13 amino acids long. V was cut by 3 bases and J by 7 bases, with 13 bases left in between. For the CDR3, the DNA is TGTGCCAGCAGCTTGCCGGGGGCAGATGAGCAGTACTTC. Protein: CASSLPGADEQYF. Looking up the rest from reference TRBV7-3 and TRBJ2-7 gives the full variable domain: GAGVSQTPSNKVTEKGKYVELRCDPISGHTALYWYRQSLGQGPEFLIYFQGTGAADDSGLPNDRFFAVRPEGSVSTLKIQRTERGDSAVYLCASSLPGADEQYFGPGTRLTVT.

The chain is built from TRBV7-9 and TRBJ1-6, with D perhaps TRBD1 (5 bases). Germline CDR1 reads SEHNR; CDR2 reads FQNEAQ (reference sequence). This CDR3 has 14 residues. With 7 bases removed from V and 10 bases from J, the gap between germline ends came to 17 bases. In nucleotides, the CDR3 is TGTGCCAGCACCGGGTCGGGGGGAATATCACCCCTCCACTTT. Protein sequence: CASTGSGGISPLHF.

The chain joins TRBV7-2 to TRBJ1-2, with no clear D. Per germline, CDR1 SGHTA and CDR2 FQGNSA. This CDR3 spans 13 amino acids. V shed 3 bases and J shed 4 bases, with 9 bases lying between them. Written as DNA, the CDR3 is TGTGCCAGCAGCTTCGGGATACCCTATGGCTACACCTTC. The encoded protein is CASSFGIPYGYTF.

The chain employs TRBV3-1 and TRBJ1-6, with D maybe TRBD1 (5 bases). This CDR3 contains 14 residues. Trimming took 3 bases from V and 9 from J, leaving 12 bases between them. The germline V gene has CDR1 LGHDT and CDR2 YNNKEL (reference sequence). CDR3 region: CASSQAGSSSPLHF. CDR3 sequence (DNA): TGTGCCAGCAGCCAGGCAGGGTCCAGTTCACCCCTCCACTTT. Complete variable domain (other parts from reference TRBV3-1 and TRBJ1-6): DTAVSQTPKYLVTQMGNDKSIKCEQNLGHDTMYWYKQDSKKFLKIMFSYNNKELIINETVPNRFSPKSPDKAHLNLHINSLELGDSAVYFCASSQAGSSSPLHFGNGTRLTVT.

Ten or more counts support this clonotype. The chain employs TRBV9 and TRBJ1-1; D is perhaps TRBD1 (6 bases). Trimming removed 0 bases from V and 5 bases from J, with 8 bases in between. CDR1 and CDR2 (germline): SGDLS, YYNGEE. This CDR3 is built from 13 residues. The CDR3 sequence is CASSVERGTEAFF. As DNA, the CDR3 is TGTGCCAGCAGCGTAGAGAGGGGGACTGAAGCTTTCTTT.

This chain's CDR3 is CASTWTGANRETQYF. The CDR3 nucleotides are TGTGCCAGCACCTGGACAGGGGCGAACAGGGAGACCCAGTACTTC. The chain couples TRBV2 to TRBJ2-5; 9 bases are a match to TRBD1. The CDR3 totals 15 residues. V lost 7 bases, J lost 5 bases, and 11 bases stayed unmatched. CDR1 is SNHLY and CDR2 is FYNNEI in the germline V gene.

This clonotype was counted ten times or more. This chain connects TRBV7-9 to TRBJ1-1; D is undetermined. This CDR3 region has 15 residues. Germline V CDR1 and CDR2: SEHNR, FQNEAQ (reference sequence). Trimming removed 4 bases from V and 1 base from J, with 13 bases in between. The CDR3 nucleotides read TGTGCCAGCAGCTCTCCCTCTCGAACGAACACTGAAGCTTTCTTT. Translated, it gives CASSSPSRTNTEAFF.

This clonotype was observed many times. The chain employs TRBV7-9 and TRBJ2-7, with D possibly TRBD1 on 6 matching bases. Trimming removed 6 bases from V and 0 bases from J, with 9 bases in between. CDR3 size: 13 residues. Germline CDR1 SEHNR, CDR2 FQNEAQ (reference sequence). CDR3: CASSGDTSYEQYF. The CDR3 coding sequence is TGTGCCAGCAGTGGGGACACCTCCTACGAGCAGTACTTC. Combining the CDR3 with reference TRBV7-9 and TRBJ2-7 gives the whole variable domain DTGVSQNPRHKITKRGQNVTFRCDPISEHNRLYWYRQTLGQGPEFLTYFQNEAQLEKSRLLSDRFSAERPKGSFSTLEIQRTEQGDSAMYLCASSGDTSYEQYFGPGTRLTVT.

This clonotype was seen only once. The chain carries TRBV29-1 and TRBJ1-3; 7 bases are a match to TRBD1. The CDR3 totals 14 residues. V lost 7 bases to trimming and J lost 3 bases; unmatched junction nucleotides: 9. Germline V gene sequence: CDR1 SQVTM, CDR2 ANQGSEA. The DNA for the CDR3 is TGCAGCGCAGGACGACAGGGAAGTGGAAACACCATATATTTT. Translation gives CSAGRQGSGNTIYF. Using reference TRBV29-1 and TRBJ1-3 for the parts outside the CDR3, the full variable domain is SAVISQKPSRDICQRGTSLTIQCQVDSQVTMMFWYRQQPGQSLTLIATANQGSEATYESGFVIDKFPISRPNLTFSTLTVSNMSPEDSSIYLCSAGRQGSGNTIYFGEGSWLTVV.

This clonotype has at least ten counts. The J gene is TRBJ2-5, the V gene TRBV7-3; 11 positions agree with TRBD2. V trimming: 1 base; J trimming: 3 bases; junction bases outside the gene matches: 1. In germline, CDR1 is SGHTA, CDR2 FQGTGA. This CDR3 is built from 15 residues. In DNA form, the CDR3 reads TGTGCCAGCAGCTTAATGGGACTAGCGGAAGAGACCCAGTACTTC. Translated, it gives CASSLMGLAEETQYF.

The rearrangement uses TRBV20-1 and TRBJ1-1; D is undetermined. The CDR3 totals 13 residues. Germline CDR1 and CDR2: DFQATT and SNEGSKA (reference sequence). Trimming removed 6 bases from V and 1 base from J, with 12 bases in between. The CDR3 DNA reads as TGCAGTGCATTAGCGGAGTCGAACACTGAAGCTTTCTTT. Amino acids: CSALAESNTEAFF.

As concerns this clonotype: This may be a read error: a much more frequent sequence differs by one nucleotide. The rearrangement joins TRBV24-1 to TRBJ2-2; the match to TRBD1 covers 7 bases. The CDR3 has 14 amino acids. Trimming cost V 7 bases and J 4 bases; bases outside gene matches: 5. The germline V gene has CDR1 KGHDR and CDR2 SFDVKD. CDR3 bases: TGTGCCACCAGAGGGACAGCGAGCACCGGGGAGCTGTTTTTT. Amino acid sequence: CATRGTASTGELFF.

The rearrangement links TRBV12-3 or TRBV12-4 to TRBJ2-3, with 7 nucleotides matching TRBD1. V dropped 5 bases and J dropped 3; count of bases not matched to a gene: 8. The CDR3 consists of 15 residues. This chain's CDR3 is CASSMGQTVTDTQYF. CDR3 nucleotide sequence: TGTGCCAGCAGTATGGGACAGACTGTGACAGATACGCAGTATTTT.

This clonotype was counted at least ten times. J is TRBJ1-5 and V is TRBV7-6; 8 bases match TRBD1. The J segment lost 6 bases and the V segment lost 4 bases, leaving 8 bases of the junction unmatched. The CDR3 is made up of 15 amino acids. Germline V lookup: CDR1 SGHVS, CDR2 FNYEAQ. CDR3 nucleotide sequence: TGTGCCAGCAGCTCCTCAGGGGGCTTTGGTCAGCCCCAGCATTTT. It codes for CASSSSGGFGQPQHF. Together with reference TRBV7-6 and TRBJ1-5, the CDR3 gives the full variable domain: GAGVSQSPRYKVTKRGQDVALRCDPISGHVSLYWYRQALGQGPEFLTYFNYEAQQDKSGLPNDRFSAERPEGSISTLTIQRTEQRDSAMYRCASSSSGGFGQPQHFGDGTRLSIL.

The rearrangement joins TRBV15 to TRBJ2-3; D is unclear. The CDR3 runs 15 residues. The V end was cut by 1 base, the J end by 2 bases, with 10 bases between. The germline V gene has CDR1 LNHNV and CDR2 YYDKDF (reference sequence). The CDR3 protein is CATSRALFNTDTQYF. Here the CDR3 DNA reads TGTGCCACCAGCAGAGCACTCTTCAACACAGATACGCAGTATTTT.

The chain carries TRBV6-5 and TRBJ1-2; tentatively, D is TRBD1 (5 bases). CDR1 is MNHEY, CDR2 SVGAGI, per germline. This CDR3 is 16 amino acids long. Trimming stripped 0 bases from V and 3 bases from J, with 14 bases between. CDR3 DNA: TGTGCCAGCAGTTACTCGGTGCAGTTGGGGGACTATGGCTACACCTTC. It yields the protein CASSYSVQLGDYGYTF.

The chain joins TRBV20-1 to TRBJ1-1, with 9 bases identical to TRBD1. The CDR3 totals 16 residues. After removal of 0 bases from V and 1 base from J, the junction contained 6 bases not matched to a gene. The germline V gene encodes CDR1 DFQATT and CDR2 SNEGSKA (reference sequence). Written as DNA, the CDR3 is TGCAGTGCTAGAGATCGAGGACAGGGGACGAACACTGAAGCTTTCTTT. Translation: CSARDRGQGTNTEAFF.

This clonotype was observed at least ten times. In nucleotides, the CDR3 is TGCAGTGCTAGAGTCCTCTATGGCTACACCTTC. It yields the protein CSARVLYGYTF. The V and J genes are TRBV20-1 and TRBJ1-2; D is uncertain. Looked up from germline, CDR1 is DFQATT and CDR2 is SNEGSKA (reference sequence). There are 11 residues in the CDR3. V was pared by 1 base and J by 4 bases, with 4 bases between.

The table lists this clonotype with many counts. This chain uses TRBV10-3 with TRBJ1-5; tentatively, D is TRBD1 (5 bases). The CDR3 runs to 14 residues. V lost 6 bases, J lost 1 base, and 10 bases lay in between. Per the germline V gene, CDR1 is ENHRY and CDR2 is SYGVKD. The CDR3 sequence is CAIRGDGSNQPQHF. The CDR3 DNA is TGTGCCATCAGGGGGGACGGGAGCAATCAGCCCCAGCATTTT.

This clonotype appeared many times. The rearrangement uses TRBV2 and TRBJ1-2; no firm D call. The length of the CDR3 is 12 residues. Trimming shortened V by 3 bases and J by 2 bases, and 4 bases separated the two germline ends. From germline, CDR1 is SNHLY and CDR2 FYNNEI. In DNA form, the CDR3 reads TGTGCCAGCAGTGACAGGAACTATGGCTACACCTTC. Its translation is CASSDRNYGYTF.

Comments on this clonotype: At one end, the junction sequence differs from germline, possibly due to a read error. CDR3 region: CASKLQATNEKLLF. For the CDR3, the DNA is TGTGCCAGCAAGCTTCAGGCAACTAATGAAAAACTGCTTTTT. The chain recombines TRBV11-2 with TRBJ1-4; D is unresolved. This CDR3 has 14 residues. Germline CDR1 and CDR2: SGHAT and FQNNGV.

The chain recombines TRBV12-3 or TRBV12-4 with TRBJ1-6; D not resolved. V shed 7 bases and J shed 9 bases, with 13 bases lying between them. The CDR3 is 13 residues long. The CDR3 bases are TGTGCCAGCATGGAGGAATATGGTTCACCCCTCCACTTT. Its protein is CASMEEYGSPLHF.

In this sample, this clonotype turned up once. The rearrangement joins TRBV5-1 to TRBJ1-1, with D unclear. Germline CDR1 is SGHRS and CDR2 is YFSETQ. The length of the CDR3 is 16 residues. Trimming pared 0 bases from V and 5 bases from J, leaving 17 bases between. CDR3 region: CASSLEYSRRWTEAFF. CDR3 in DNA: TGCGCCAGCAGCTTGGAATATTCCCGAAGATGGACTGAAGCTTTCTTT.

This clonotype has at least ten counts. In DNA form, the CDR3 reads TGTGCCAGCAGTGAACGCGGCAGGGACTATGGCTACACCTTC. Encoded protein: CASSERGRDYGYTF. This chain uses TRBV25-1 with TRBJ1-2; D might be TRBD1 (5 bases). V was pared by 2 bases and J by 3 bases, with 10 bases between. This CDR3 comprises 14 residues. CDR1 and CDR2 (germline): MGHDK, SYGVNS.